This T cell receptor (beta chain) emerged from a study of cytotoxic CD8 clonotypes in ibrutinib-treated CLL. Turning to the study itself: Of the patients, about a dozen were relapsed/refractory, roughly 15 treatment-naive and 17 to 18 IGHV unmutated. Patients gave response samples after a median about eleven months of treatment, range 6 to 36. The study, taken as a whole, reports: Clonality rose at ibrutinib response, held steady in sustained remission, and fell toward baseline at progression.

Regarding this clone: As yet, its antigen is unknown.

Depth targeted 1 in 200,000 to 1 in 1 million T cells, averaging around 10x coverage per clonotype. Sequencing was performed with immunoSEQ multiplex PCR; in TCRdb, only in-frame clones are kept and a portion is missing. This sample has about 160,000 clones, with about 80% found just once. The origin of this receptor is a human donor with chronic lymphocytic leukemia. This sample comprised PBMCs, obtained after 12 months of ibrutinib treatment.

The chain's CDR3 is CASSLLGQITGEKLFF. As DNA, the CDR3 is TGTGCCAGCAGCTTACTGGGGCAGATCACAGGGGAAAAACTGTTTTTT. This rearrangement joins TRBV7-8 to TRBJ1-4; TRBD1 might be the D (6 bases). The V gene's germline CDR1 is SGHVS and CDR2 FQNEAQ. This CDR3 has 16 residues. V was clipped by 2 bases and J by 8 bases, with 18 bases between them.